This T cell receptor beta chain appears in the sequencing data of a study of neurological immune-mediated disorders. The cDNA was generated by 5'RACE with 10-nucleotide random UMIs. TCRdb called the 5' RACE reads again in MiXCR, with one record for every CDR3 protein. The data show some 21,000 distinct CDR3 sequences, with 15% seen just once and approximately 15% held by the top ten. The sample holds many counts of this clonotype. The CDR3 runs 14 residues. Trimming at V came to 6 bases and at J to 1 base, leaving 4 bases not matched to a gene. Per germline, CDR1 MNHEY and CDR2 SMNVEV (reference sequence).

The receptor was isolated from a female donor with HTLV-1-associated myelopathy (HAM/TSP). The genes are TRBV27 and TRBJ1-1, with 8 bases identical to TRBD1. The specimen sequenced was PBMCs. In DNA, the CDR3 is TGTGCCAGCAGCCAGGGGGCAGGGAACACTGAAGCTTTCTTT. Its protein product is CASSQGAGNTEAFF.